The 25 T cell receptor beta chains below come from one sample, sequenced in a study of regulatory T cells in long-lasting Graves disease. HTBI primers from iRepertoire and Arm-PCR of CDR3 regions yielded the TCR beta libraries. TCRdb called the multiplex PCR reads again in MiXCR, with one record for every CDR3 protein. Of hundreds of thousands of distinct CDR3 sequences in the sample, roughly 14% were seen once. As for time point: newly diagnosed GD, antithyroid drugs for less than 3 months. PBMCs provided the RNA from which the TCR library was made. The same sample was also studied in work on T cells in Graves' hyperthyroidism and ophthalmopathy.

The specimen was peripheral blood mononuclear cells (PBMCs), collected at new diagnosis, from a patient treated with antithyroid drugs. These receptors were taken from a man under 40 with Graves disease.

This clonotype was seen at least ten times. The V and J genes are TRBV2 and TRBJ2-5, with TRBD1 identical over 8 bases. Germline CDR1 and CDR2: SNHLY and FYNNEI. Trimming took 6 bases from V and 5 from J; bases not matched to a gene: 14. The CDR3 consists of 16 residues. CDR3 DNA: TGTGCCAGCAGCCGCGCGGACAGGGTGCCTTCTGAGACCCAGTACTTC. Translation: CASSRADRVPSETQYF.

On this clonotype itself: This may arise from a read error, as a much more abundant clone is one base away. As DNA, the CDR3 is TGTGCCATCGGCGGCCGACCCGGGAAGCTGTTTTTT. Encoded protein: CAIGGRPGKLFF. V and J are TRBV10-3 and TRBJ2-2; D is perhaps TRBD2 (5 bases). Germline V gives CDR1 ENHRY, CDR2 SYGVKD. CDR3 length equals 12 residues.

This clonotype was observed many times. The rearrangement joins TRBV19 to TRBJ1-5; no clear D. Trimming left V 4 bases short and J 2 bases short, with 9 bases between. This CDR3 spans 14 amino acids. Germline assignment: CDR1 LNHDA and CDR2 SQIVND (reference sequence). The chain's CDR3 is CASSTILGNQPQHF. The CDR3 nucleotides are TGTGCCAGTAGTACTATTCTGGGCAATCAGCCCCAGCATTTT.

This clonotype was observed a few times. The DNA of the CDR3 is TGTGCCAGTAGTAAGGGACAGGTGGTTAACTATGGCTACACCTTC. Translation: CASSKGQVVNYGYTF. V gene TRBV19 combines with J gene TRBJ1-2; 8 nucleotides align to TRBD1. This CDR3 comprises 15 residues. Per the germline V gene, CDR1 is LNHDA and CDR2 is SQIVND (reference sequence). V shed 4 bases and J 1 base; nucleotides not matched to a gene: 5.

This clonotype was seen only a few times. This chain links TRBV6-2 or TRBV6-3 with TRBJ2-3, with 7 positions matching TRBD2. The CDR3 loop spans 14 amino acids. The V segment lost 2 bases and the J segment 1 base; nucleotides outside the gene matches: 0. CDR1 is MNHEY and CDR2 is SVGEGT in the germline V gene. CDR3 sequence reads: CASSYRGGTDTQYF. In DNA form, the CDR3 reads TGTGCCAGCAGTTACCGGGGGGGCACAGATACGCAGTATTTT.

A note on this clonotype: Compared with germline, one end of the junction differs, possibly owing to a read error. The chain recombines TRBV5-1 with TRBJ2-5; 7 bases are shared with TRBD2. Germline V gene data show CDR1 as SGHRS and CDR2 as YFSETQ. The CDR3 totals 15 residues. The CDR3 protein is CASSLEAGEFETQYF. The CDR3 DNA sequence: TGTGCCAGCAGCTTGGAGGCGGGAGAATTTGAGACCCAGTACTTC.

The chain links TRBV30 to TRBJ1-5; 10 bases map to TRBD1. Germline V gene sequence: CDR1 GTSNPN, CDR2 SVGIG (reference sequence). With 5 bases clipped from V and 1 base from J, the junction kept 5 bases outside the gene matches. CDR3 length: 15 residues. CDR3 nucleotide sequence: TGTGCCTGGGACGACAGGGGGCTAAGCAATCAGCCCCAGCATTTT. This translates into CAWDDRGLSNQPQHF. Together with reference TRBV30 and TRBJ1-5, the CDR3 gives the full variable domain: SQTIHQWPATLVQPVGSPLSLECTVEGTSNPNLYWYRQAAGRGLQLLFYSVGIGQISSEVPQNLSASRPQDRQFILSSKKLLLSDSGFYLCAWDDRGLSNQPQHFGDGTRLSIL.

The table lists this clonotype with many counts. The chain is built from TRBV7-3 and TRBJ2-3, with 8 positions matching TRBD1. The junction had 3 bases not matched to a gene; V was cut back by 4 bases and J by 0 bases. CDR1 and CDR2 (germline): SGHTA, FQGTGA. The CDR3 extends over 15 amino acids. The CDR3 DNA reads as TGTGCCAGCAGCTCAGGGGGCGCGAGCACAGATACGCAGTATTTT. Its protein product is CASSSGGASTDTQYF.

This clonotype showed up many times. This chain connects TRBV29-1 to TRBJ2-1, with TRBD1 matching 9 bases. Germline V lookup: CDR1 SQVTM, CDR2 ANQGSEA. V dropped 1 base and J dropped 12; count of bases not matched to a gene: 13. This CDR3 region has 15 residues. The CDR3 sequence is CSVEGVGQGNRGQFF. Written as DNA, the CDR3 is TGCAGCGTTGAAGGGGTGGGACAGGGTAACCGGGGGCAGTTCTTC.

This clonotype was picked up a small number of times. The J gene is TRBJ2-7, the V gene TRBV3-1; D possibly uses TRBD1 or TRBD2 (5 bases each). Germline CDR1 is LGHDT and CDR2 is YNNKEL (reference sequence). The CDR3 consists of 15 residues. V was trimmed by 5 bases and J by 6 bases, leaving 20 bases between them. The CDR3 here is CASSVRGVIGGEQYF. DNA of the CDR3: TGTGCCAGCAGCGTTAGAGGGGTTATTGGCGGCGAGCAGTACTTC.

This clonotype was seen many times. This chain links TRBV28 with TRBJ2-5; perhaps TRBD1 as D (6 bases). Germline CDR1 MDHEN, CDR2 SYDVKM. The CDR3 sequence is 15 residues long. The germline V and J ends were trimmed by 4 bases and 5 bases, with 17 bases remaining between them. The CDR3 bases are TGTGCCAGCAGTTACCCCCAGGGGTTTGGGGAGACCCAGTACTTC. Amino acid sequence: CASSYPQGFGETQYF.

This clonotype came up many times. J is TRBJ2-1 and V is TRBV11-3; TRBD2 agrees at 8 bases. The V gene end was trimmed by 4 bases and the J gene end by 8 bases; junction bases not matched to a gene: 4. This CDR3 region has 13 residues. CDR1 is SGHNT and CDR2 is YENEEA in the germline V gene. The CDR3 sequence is CASSWTSNDEQFF. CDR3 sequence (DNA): TGTGCCAGCAGCTGGACTAGCAACGATGAGCAGTTCTTC.

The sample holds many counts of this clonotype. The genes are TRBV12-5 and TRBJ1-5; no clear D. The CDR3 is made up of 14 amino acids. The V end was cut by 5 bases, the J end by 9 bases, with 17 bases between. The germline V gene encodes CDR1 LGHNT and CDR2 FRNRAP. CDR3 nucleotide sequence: TGTGCTAGTGGTACCGGTGGGGAGGAAGGGCCCCAGCATTTT. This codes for CASGTGGEEGPQHF.

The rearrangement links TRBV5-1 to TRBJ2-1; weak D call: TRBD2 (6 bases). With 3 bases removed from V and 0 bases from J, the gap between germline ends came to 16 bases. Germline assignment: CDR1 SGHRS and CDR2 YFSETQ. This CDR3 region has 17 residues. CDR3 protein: CASSWGGGRSSYNEQFF. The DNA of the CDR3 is TGCGCCAGCAGCTGGGGAGGAGGACGGAGCTCCTACAATGAGCAGTTCTTC.

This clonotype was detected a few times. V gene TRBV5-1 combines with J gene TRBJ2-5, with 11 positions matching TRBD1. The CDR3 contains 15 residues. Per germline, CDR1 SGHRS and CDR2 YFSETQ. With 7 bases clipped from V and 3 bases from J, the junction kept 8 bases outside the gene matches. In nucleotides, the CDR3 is TGCGCCAGCTTCGGCCCGGGACAGGGGGAAGAGACCCAGTACTTC. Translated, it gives CASFGPGQGEETQYF.

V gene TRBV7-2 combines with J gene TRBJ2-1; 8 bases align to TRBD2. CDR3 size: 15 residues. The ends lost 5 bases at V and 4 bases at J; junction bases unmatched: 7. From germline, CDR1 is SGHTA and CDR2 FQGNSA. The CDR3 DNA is TGTGCCAGCAGCCCTCCGGGACTAGAGTACAATGAGCAGTTCTTC. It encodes CASSPPGLEYNEQFF.

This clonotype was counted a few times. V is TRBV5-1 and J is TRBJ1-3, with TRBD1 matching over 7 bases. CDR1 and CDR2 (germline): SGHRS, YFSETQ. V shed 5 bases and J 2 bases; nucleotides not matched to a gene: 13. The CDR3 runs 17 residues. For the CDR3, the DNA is TGCGCCAGCAGAGCCGGGACAGTCAATCTAGCTGGAAACACCATATATTTT. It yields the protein CASRAGTVNLAGNTIYF.

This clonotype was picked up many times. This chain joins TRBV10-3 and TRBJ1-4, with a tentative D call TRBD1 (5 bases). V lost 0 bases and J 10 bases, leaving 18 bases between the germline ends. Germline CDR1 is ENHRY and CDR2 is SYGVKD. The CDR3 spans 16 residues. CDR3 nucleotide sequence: TGTGCCATCAGTGAGTCGACTCGGGCCCGGGGGGGAAAACTGTTTTTT. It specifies CAISESTRARGGKLFF.

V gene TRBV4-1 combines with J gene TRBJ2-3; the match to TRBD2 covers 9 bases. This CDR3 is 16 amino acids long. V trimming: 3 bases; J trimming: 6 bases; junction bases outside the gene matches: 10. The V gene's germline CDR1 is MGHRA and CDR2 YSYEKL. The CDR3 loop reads CASSHTGLALRDTQYF. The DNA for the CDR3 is TGCGCCAGCAGCCATACGGGACTAGCCTTGAGGGATACGCAGTATTTT.

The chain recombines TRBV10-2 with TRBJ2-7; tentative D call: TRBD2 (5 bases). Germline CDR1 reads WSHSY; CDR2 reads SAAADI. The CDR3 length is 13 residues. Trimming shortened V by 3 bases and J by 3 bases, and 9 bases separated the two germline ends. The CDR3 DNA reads TGCGCCAGCAGTGATCGACGGGACTACGAGCAGTACTTC. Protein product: CASSDRRDYEQYF.

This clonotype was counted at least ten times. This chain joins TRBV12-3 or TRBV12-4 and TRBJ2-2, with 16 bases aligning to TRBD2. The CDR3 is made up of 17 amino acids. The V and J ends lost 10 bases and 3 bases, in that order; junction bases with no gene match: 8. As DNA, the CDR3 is TGTGCCACAACCCCGGGACTAGCGGGAGGGGACACCGGGGAGCTGTTTTTT. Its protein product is CATTPGLAGGDTGELFF.

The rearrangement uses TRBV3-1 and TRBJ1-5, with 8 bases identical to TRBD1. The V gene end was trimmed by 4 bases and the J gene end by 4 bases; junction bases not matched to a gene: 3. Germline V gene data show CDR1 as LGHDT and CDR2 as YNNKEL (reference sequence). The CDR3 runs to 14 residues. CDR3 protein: CASSLRTGNQPQHF. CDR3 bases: TGTGCCAGCAGCCTTAGGACAGGGAATCAGCCCCAGCATTTT.

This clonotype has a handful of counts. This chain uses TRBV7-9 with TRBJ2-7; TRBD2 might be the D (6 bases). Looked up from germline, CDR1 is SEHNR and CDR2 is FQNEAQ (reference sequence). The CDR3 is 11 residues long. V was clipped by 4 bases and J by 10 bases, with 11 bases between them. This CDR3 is CASSSSESQYF. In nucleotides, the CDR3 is TGTGCCAGCAGCTCTAGCGAGAGTCAGTACTTC.

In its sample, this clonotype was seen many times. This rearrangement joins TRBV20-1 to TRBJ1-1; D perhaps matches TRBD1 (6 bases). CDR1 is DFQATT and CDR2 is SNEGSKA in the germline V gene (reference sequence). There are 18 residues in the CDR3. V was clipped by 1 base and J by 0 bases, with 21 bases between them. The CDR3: CSARGLGRGVLMNTEAFF. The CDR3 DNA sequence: TGCAGTGCTAGAGGTCTCGGGAGGGGGGTCCTTATGAACACTGAAGCTTTCTTT.

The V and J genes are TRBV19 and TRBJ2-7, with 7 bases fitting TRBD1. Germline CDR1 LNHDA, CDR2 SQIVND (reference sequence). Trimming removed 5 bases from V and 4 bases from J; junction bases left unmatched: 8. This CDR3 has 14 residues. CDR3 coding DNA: TGTGCCAGTAGTTTCGAGACAGGGTATTACGAGCAGTACTTC. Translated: CASSFETGYYEQYF.